A single sample is the source of the 8 T cell receptor beta chains below, sequenced in a study of T cell responses to AZD1222 COVID-19 vaccine. TCRdb's copy holds only in-frame clones and misses some; the assay was immunoSEQ multiplex PCR. The data contain 140,000 to 150,000 clones, approximately 90% of them singletons. The sample in question was peripheral blood, obtained on day 0 of AZD1222 vaccination. The source is an adult in good health.

This clone was recorded once. The V call is TRBV7-2, the J call TRBJ2-3; maybe TRBD1 (6 bases). Germline assignment: CDR1 SGHTA and CDR2 FQGNSA. The CDR3 sequence is 14 residues long. V was cut by 2 bases and J by 4 bases, with 10 bases left in between. In nucleotides, the CDR3 is TGTGCCAGCAGCTTAAACAGGGTACCAGATACGCAGTATTTT. It codes for CASSLNRVPDTQYF.

The chain recombines TRBV2 with TRBJ2-5; D not resolved. This CDR3 region has 12 residues. V lost 7 bases, J lost 3 bases, and 9 bases lay in between. Germline CDR1 is SNHLY and CDR2 is FYNNEI. The CDR3 DNA reads TGTGCCAGCACAAGGGTCAAAGAGACCCAGTACTTC. Translated: CASTRVKETQYF.

V and J are TRBV28 and TRBJ1-1; D not resolved. CDR3 length: 11 residues. Trimming removed 10 bases at V and 2 bases at J, with 8 bases between. Germline V gene data show CDR1 as MDHEN and CDR2 as SYDVKM. This CDR3 is CAISVNTEAFF. CDR3 in DNA: TGTGCCATTTCGGTCAACACTGAAGCTTTCTTT.

The count of this clone is one. The chain carries TRBV4-2 and TRBJ2-1; the D is unclear. The CDR3 loop spans 12 amino acids. Germline CDR1 reads LGHNA; CDR2 reads YNFKEQ. V dropped 4 bases and J dropped 8 bases, with 9 bases sitting between them. CDR3 residues: CASSRQADEQFF. The CDR3 DNA sequence: TGTGCCAGCAGCCGGCAAGCAGATGAGCAGTTCTTC.

This chain joins TRBV28 and TRBJ1-2, with 9 bases fitting TRBD1. Germline V CDR1 and CDR2: MDHEN, SYDVKM. The length of the CDR3 is 14 residues. After removal of 5 bases from V and 8 bases from J, the junction contained 9 bases not matched to a gene. CDR3 sequence reads: CASSLDRGMGGYTF. CDR3 nucleotide sequence: TGTGCCAGCAGTCTCGACAGGGGGATGGGGGGCTACACCTTC.

CDR3 sequence reads: CASSLAGGARTEAFF. The CDR3 DNA sequence: TGTGCCAGCAGCTTGGCCGGGGGGGCAAGGACTGAAGCTTTCTTT. V is TRBV5-6 and J is TRBJ1-1; possibly TRBD1 for D (6 bases). The CDR3 is 15 amino acids. Germline V gene data show CDR1 as SGHDT and CDR2 as YYEEEE. The V end lost 0 bases, the J end lost 5 bases, and 14 bases lay between the germline ends.

In this sample, this clone turned up once. The chain is built from TRBV30 and TRBJ1-1; D remains ambiguous. CDR1 and CDR2 from the germline V gene are GTSNPN and SVGIG (reference sequence). This CDR3 spans 14 amino acids. The V end was cut by 3 bases, the J end by 0 bases, with 11 bases between. The DNA for the CDR3 is TGTGCCTGGAGCTTCAATTTTATGAACACTGAAGCTTTCTTT. Translating it yields CAWSFNFMNTEAFF.

This rearrangement joins TRBV27 to TRBJ1-2; tentative D call: TRBD1 (6 bases). CDR3 length: 14 residues. V shed 2 bases and J shed 4 bases, with 11 bases lying between them. Germline V gene data show CDR1 as MNHEY and CDR2 as SMNVEV (reference sequence). CDR3 DNA sequence: TGTGCCAGCAGTTTAGGGGGGCTTGCCTATGGCTACACCTTC. Protein sequence: CASSLGGLAYGYTF.